The present TCR beta chain was sequenced within a study of blood T cell repertoires in COVID-19. Whole-study context: The United States, Italy and Spain were the sources of the acute and convalescent COVID-19 samples. Sources were T cells, B-cell-depleted T cells, or PBMCs; the material itself was cDNA or gDNA.

Germline V CDR1 and CDR2: DFQATT, SNEGSKA (reference sequence). Trimming cost V 1 base and J 15 bases, with 10 bases left between them. This CDR3 is built from 10 residues. How the authors handled the data: Amplification of reference gene primers provided the estimated nucleated cell counts. Sequenced by immunoSEQ multiplex PCR; TCRdb stores in-frame clones only, minus some. That table is the source of V, J and clone size, and D and trimming were worked out from the DNA. The data contain 150,000 to 200,000 clones, roughly three quarters of them singletons. The V gene is TRBV20-1, the J gene TRBJ2-1; D is possibly TRBD1 (5 bases). The source is a woman between 45 and 60 years old with acute COVID-19. Sequenced: PBMCs or T cells enriched from blood (not recorded which). The CDR3 DNA reads TGCAGTGCTAGAGCGCAGGGTCGGTTCTTC. Protein: CSARAQGRFF.